This T cell receptor beta chain emerged from a study of blood T cells in healthy people across ages. Study-wide results and caveats: The unsorted PBMCs prevented any conclusive comparison of naive versus antigen-experienced cells.

For the second PCR, which ran for about 6 to 11 cycles, a sample-barcoded 5' primer and a J-beta primer mix were used. Every individual sample yielded 2.5 million or more paired-end reads (each containing CDR3). TCRdb re-analysed the 5' RACE reads in MiXCR, keeping a single row per CDR3 protein. This table has about 1.4 million distinct CDR3 sequences, 59% appearing once. Of note for this clonotype: What it binds is not known.

Germline V lookup: CDR1 MNHEY, CDR2 SVGEGT. J lost 7 bases, V lost 2 bases, and 8 bases had no gene match. This CDR3 spans 16 amino acids. Sequencing was done on a sample of blood. This sequence joins TRBV6-2 or TRBV6-3 and TRBJ2-1; 10 bases align to TRBD2. This receptor was obtained from a man aged 18-30 years in good health. The CDR3 protein is CASSYGSGGAVNEQFF. The CDR3 region has the DNA TGTGCCAGCAGTTACGGGAGCGGGGGGGCCGTGAATGAGCAGTTCTTC.